The 29 T cell receptor beta chains reported below all come from one sample, sequenced in a study of shared clonotypes between healthy human individuals. Only in-frame clones appear in the TCRdb table, and some are missing; sequencing was by immunoSEQ multiplex PCR. The top ten clones hold about 0.35% of a sample with roughly 1,500,000 clones, about 98.5% of them seen once. The sample comprised naive CD4+ T cells sorted from blood. Subset in this sample: CD45RA+ positively selected. The receptor source for this set is a man aged 30-40 years in good health.

The J gene is TRBJ2-2, the V gene TRBV6-1; the match to TRBD2 covers 7 bases. V shed 4 bases and J 7 bases; nucleotides not matched to a gene: 9. Germline assignment: CDR1 MNHNS and CDR2 SASEGT. This CDR3 comprises 15 residues. CDR3 DNA: TGTGCCAGCAGTGCCCTCCACGGGGGGAACGGGGAGCTGTTTTTT. Translating gives CASSALHGGNGELFF.

The J gene is TRBJ2-2, the V gene TRBV5-4; possibly TRBD2 for D (6 bases). Germline V gene sequence: CDR1 SGHNT, CDR2 YYREEE (reference sequence). V dropped 3 bases and J dropped 4 bases, with 13 bases sitting between them. The CDR3 spans 15 residues. This chain's CDR3 is CASSSGGSGTGELFF. The DNA for the CDR3 is TGTGCCAGCAGCTCAGGCGGTAGCGGCACCGGGGAGCTGTTTTTT.

V usage is TRBV29-1 and J usage is TRBJ2-7; 8 nucleotides agree with TRBD1. Germline-derived CDR1 and CDR2 are SQVTM and ANQGSEA. After removal of 4 bases from V and 3 bases from J, the junction contained 2 bases not matched to a gene. The CDR3 runs 12 residues. CDR3 sequence (DNA): TGCAGCGTTGCAGGGACAGGCTACGAGCAGTACTTC. As protein: CSVAGTGYEQYF.

The V call is TRBV28, the J call TRBJ1-1; D is unresolved. The CDR3 covers 12 residues. The V gene lost 10 bases and the J gene lost 0 bases, with 9 bases spanning the gap. From germline, CDR1 is MDHEN and CDR2 SYDVKM. The CDR3 loop reads CATTALNTEAFF. CDR3 nucleotides: TGTGCCACCACAGCTTTGAACACTGAAGCTTTCTTT. The variable domain in full, completed from reference TRBV28 and TRBJ1-1, reads DVKVTQSSRYLVKRTGEKVFLECVQDMDHENMFWYRQDPGLGLRLIYFSYDVKMKEKGDIPEGYSVSREKKERFSLILESASTNQTSMYLCATTALNTEAFFGQGTRLTVV.

This chain uses TRBV7-8 with TRBJ2-1; D is uncertain. CDR1 is SGHVS and CDR2 is FQNEAQ in the germline V gene. V was pared by 2 bases and J by 6 bases, with 20 bases between. The CDR3 covers 17 residues. CDR3 region: CASSLRAANRMANEQFF. CDR3 DNA: TGTGCCAGCAGCTTAAGGGCCGCCAACCGGATGGCCAATGAGCAGTTCTTC.

With respect to this clone: At the DNA level, this CDR3 is encoded by other sequences in the same sample as well. The J gene is TRBJ1-2, the V gene TRBV7-2; 9 bases line up with TRBD1. Germline assignment: CDR1 SGHTA and CDR2 FQGNSA. The CDR3 has 13 amino acids. J gave up 5 bases and V 5 bases, and 3 bases lay outside the gene matches. CDR3 in DNA: TGTGCCAGCAGCCAAGGACAGGGGTATGGCTACACCTTC. This gives the protein CASSQGQGYGYTF. The variable domain in full, completed from reference TRBV7-2 and TRBJ1-2, reads GAGVSQSPSNKVTEKGKDVELRCDPISGHTALYWYRQSLGQGLEFLIYFQGNSAPDKSGLPSDRFSAERTGGSVSTLTIQRTQQEDSAVYLCASSQGQGYGYTFGSGTRLTVV.

V is TRBV6-1 and J is TRBJ1-2; weak D call: TRBD1 (5 bases). Trimming took off 0 bases at V and 6 bases at J, with 5 bases between the two ends. The germline V gene has CDR1 MNHNS and CDR2 SASEGT. This CDR3 is 12 amino acids long. CDR3 nucleotides: TGTGCCAGCAGTGAAGCAGGGGATGGCTACACCTTC. Translation: CASSEAGDGYTF.

Concerning this clone itself: The same CDR3 is also encoded by other DNA sequences in this sample. The genes are TRBV5-1 and TRBJ1-1; D gene ambiguous. The CDR3 is made up of 13 amino acids. V gave up 2 bases and J gave up 2 bases, with 7 bases separating them. CDR1 is SGHRS, CDR2 YFSETQ, per germline. The CDR3 reads CASSFQTNTEAFF. For the CDR3, the DNA is TGCGCCAGCAGCTTCCAGACCAACACTGAAGCTTTCTTT.

The chain uses TRBV25-1 and TRBJ2-5, with a tentative D call TRBD1 (5 bases). The V and J ends lost 4 bases and 1 base respectively, with 7 bases between them. Germline-derived CDR1 and CDR2 are MGHDK and SYGVNS. This CDR3 comprises 13 residues. This CDR3 reads CASSGQIQETQYF. CDR3 DNA sequence: TGTGCCAGCAGTGGACAGATCCAAGAGACCCAGTACTTC.

The count of this clone is one. The rearrangement uses TRBV11-3 and TRBJ2-7; 8 bases are shared with TRBD2. Germline V gene sequence: CDR1 SGHNT, CDR2 YENEEA. The CDR3 has 17 amino acids. Losses at the gene ends were 0 bases for V and 3 bases for J; bases not matched to a gene: 10. DNA of the CDR3: TGTGCCAGCAGCTTAGAGGCCCCGGGAGGGCCAGACTACGAGCAGTACTTC. Encoded protein: CASSLEAPGGPDYEQYF.

The chain links TRBV9 to TRBJ2-7, with no clear D. The CDR3 contains 13 residues. Germline V gives CDR1 SGDLS, CDR2 YYNGEE. With 9 bases removed from V and 0 bases from J, the gap between germline ends came to 13 bases. For the CDR3, the DNA is TGTGCCACTCAATCGGCCCTCTCCTACGAGCAGTACTTC. It translates to CATQSALSYEQYF.

This chain connects TRBV27 to TRBJ1-2; the D gene is possibly TRBD1 (6 bases). V was cut by 6 bases and J by 2 bases, with 16 bases left in between. There are 15 residues in the CDR3. Germline V gene data show CDR1 as MNHEY and CDR2 as SMNVEV (reference sequence). This CDR3 is CASRPVGGGNYGYTF. The CDR3 nucleotides are TGTGCCAGCAGACCAGTAGGGGGAGGGAACTATGGCTACACCTTC.

The CDR3 bases are TGTGCCAGCAGGAGATCTCTAACTGGAAACACCATATATTTT. Residues: CASRRSLTGNTIYF. This rearrangement joins TRBV6-5 to TRBJ1-3; D is unresolved. With 6 bases removed from V and 2 bases from J, the gap between germline ends came to 11 bases. This CDR3 spans 14 amino acids. The germline gives CDR1 MNHEY, CDR2 SVGAGI.

The V gene is TRBV30, the J gene TRBJ1-4; maybe TRBD1 (5 bases). Germline CDR1 GTSNPN, CDR2 SVGIG (reference sequence). With 8 bases removed from V and 6 bases from J, the gap between germline ends came to 22 bases. CDR3 length: 15 amino acids. The CDR3 DNA follows: TGTGCCACTCTCCCTCAGGGTTGGTACCATGAAAAACTGTTTTTT. Translating gives CATLPQGWYHEKLFF.

The chain couples TRBV29-1 to TRBJ1-4; D is unclear. The CDR3 contains 14 residues. V shed 0 bases and J shed 7 bases, with 12 bases lying between them. CDR1 SQVTM and CDR2 ANQGSEA come from the germline V gene. The CDR3 nucleotides read TGCAGCGTTGAAGATTTCGTCCTGGGTGAAAAACTGTTTTTT. Its translation: CSVEDFVLGEKLFF.

This clone was seen once. The CDR3 reads CAIRDTTGELFF. Here the CDR3 DNA reads TGTGCCATCAGGGATACTACCGGGGAGCTGTTTTTT. This chain links TRBV10-3 with TRBJ2-2, with D hard to call. Looked up from germline, CDR1 is ENHRY and CDR2 is SYGVKD. The CDR3 length is 12 residues. The V and J ends lost 6 bases and 5 bases respectively, with 7 bases between them.

This clone showed up just once. The chain joins TRBV29-1 to TRBJ2-5; 8 nucleotides align to TRBD1. V dropped 7 bases and J dropped 5; count of bases not matched to a gene: 9. The CDR3 consists of 13 residues. Germline V CDR1 and CDR2: SQVTM, ANQGSEA. CDR3 DNA: TGCAGCGAGTTTGGTGGACAGGGTGAGACCCAGTACTTC. Its protein is CSEFGGQGETQYF.

This chain uses TRBV7-2 with TRBJ2-2; 10 nucleotides align to TRBD2. The CDR3 consists of 17 residues. J was trimmed by 0 bases and V by 4 bases; bases with no gene match: 5. Germline assignment: CDR1 SGHTA and CDR2 FQGNSA. The CDR3 loop is CASSSGLADANTGELFF. DNA for the CDR3: TGTGCCAGCAGCTCCGGACTAGCGGACGCGAACACCGGGGAGCTGTTTTTT.

V is TRBV18 and J is TRBJ2-5; 8 nucleotides line up with TRBD2. The CDR3 contains 14 residues. With 4 bases clipped from V and 1 base from J, the junction kept 2 bases outside the gene matches. Germline V gene lookup returns CDR1 KGHSH and CDR2 LQKENI. In DNA form, the CDR3 reads TGTGCCAGCTCACTACTAGCGGTCCAAGAGACCCAGTACTTC. This translates into CASSLLAVQETQYF.

Worth noting for this clone: The sample holds other DNA sequences that translate to the same CDR3. The gene calls are TRBV18 and TRBJ2-7; D is uncertain. Germline V CDR1 and CDR2: KGHSH, LQKENI. The CDR3 covers 12 residues. V was cut by 3 bases and J by 2 bases, with 5 bases left in between. CDR3 in amino acids: CASSPGTYEQYF. The CDR3 DNA follows: TGTGCCAGCTCACCTGGGACCTACGAGCAGTACTTC.

The chain has TRBV5-4 and TRBJ2-1, with 7 bases aligning to TRBD1. The germline V gene has CDR1 SGHNT and CDR2 YYREEE (reference sequence). The CDR3 has 13 amino acids. The trim removed 1 base at V and 7 bases at J, leaving 2 bases unmatched. The CDR3 sequence is CASSLTTGNEQFF. CDR3 sequence (DNA): TGTGCCAGCAGCTTGACGACAGGGAATGAGCAGTTCTTC.

The rearrangement joins TRBV6-5 to TRBJ2-7; D gene uncertain. V was pared by 5 bases and J by 1 base, with 15 bases between. Germline CDR1 is MNHEY and CDR2 is SVGAGI. The CDR3 is 15 amino acids. CDR3 in DNA: TGTGCCAGCAGTCCCCAACCCGCAGTGTCCTACGAGCAGTACTTC. It specifies CASSPQPAVSYEQYF.

The genes are TRBV2 and TRBJ2-5; 9 nucleotides line up with TRBD2. Per the germline V gene, CDR1 is SNHLY and CDR2 is FYNNEI. CDR3 length: 13 amino acids. The ends lost 9 bases at V and 3 bases at J; junction bases unmatched: 5. The CDR3 loop reads CARRLAAEETQYF. The CDR3 nucleotides are TGTGCCAGGAGACTAGCGGCGGAAGAGACCCAGTACTTC.

In regard to this clone: Its ends do not fully match the called genes, so a read error is possible. J is TRBJ2-7 and V is TRBV5-5, with TRBD2 identical over 7 bases. The germline gives CDR1 SGHKS, CDR2 YYEKEE (reference sequence). The CDR3 covers 13 residues. The CDR3 loop is CASSLPTTSAMLF. CDR3 sequence (DNA): TGTGCCAGCAGCTTACCTACTACTAGCGCCATGCTCTTC.

This clone was seen only once. The rearrangement uses TRBV5-1 and TRBJ1-3; D perhaps matches TRBD1 (5 bases). From germline, CDR1 is SGHRS and CDR2 YFSETQ. The CDR3 is 15 amino acids. V was pared by 1 base and J by 2 bases, with 10 bases between. CDR3 region: CASSLSVTAGNTIYF. The DNA for the CDR3 is TGCGCCAGCAGCTTGTCAGTGACAGCTGGAAACACCATATATTTT.

Here the CDR3 DNA reads TGTGCCAGCAGCTTAAACCCGGCCAATACGCAGTATTTT. This translates into CASSLNPANTQYF. This chain uses TRBV7-8 with TRBJ2-3; D gene ambiguous. V lost 2 bases and J lost 7, with 10 bases in between. This CDR3 region has 13 residues. Per the germline V gene, CDR1 is SGHVS and CDR2 is FQNEAQ. The variable domain in full, completed from reference TRBV7-8 and TRBJ2-3, reads GAGVSQSPRYKVAKRGQDVALRCDPISGHVSLFWYQQALGQGPEFLTYFQNEAQLDKSGLPSDRFFAERPEGSVSTLKIQRTQQEDSAVYLCASSLNPANTQYFGPGTRLTVL.

The V gene is TRBV11-3, the J gene TRBJ1-4, with TRBD1 as a possible D gene (5 bases). The CDR3 covers 14 residues. CDR1 and CDR2 (germline): SGHNT, YENEEA. Trimming left V 5 bases short and J 4 bases short, with 11 bases between. This chain's CDR3 is CASSPGGDNEKLFF. CDR3 coding DNA: TGTGCCAGCAGCCCTGGAGGGGATAATGAAAAACTGTTTTTT. The full variable domain, with the rest looked up from reference TRBV11-3 and TRBJ1-4, is EAGVVQSPRYKIIEKKQPVAFWCNPISGHNTLYWYLQNLGQGPELLIRYENEEAVDDSQLPKDRFSAERLKGVDSTLKIQPAELGDSAVYLCASSPGGDNEKLFFGSGTQLSVL.

The chain joins TRBV11-2 to TRBJ2-5, with D possibly TRBD2 on 7 matching bases. V lost 5 bases, J lost 4 bases, and 17 bases lay in between. CDR1 is SGHAT, CDR2 FQNNGV, per germline. This CDR3 has 15 amino acids. The CDR3 sequence: CASSGGGDVRETQYF. Written as DNA, the CDR3 is TGTGCCAGCAGCGGAGGGGGGGACGTGCGAGAGACCCAGTACTTC.

The gene calls are TRBV9 and TRBJ2-7; D gene ambiguous. V was cut by 4 bases and J by 1 base, with 12 bases left in between. The germline V gene encodes CDR1 SGDLS and CDR2 YYNGEE. CDR3 length equals 14 residues. CDR3 sequence (DNA): TGTGCCAGCAGCCCTCTTGGTGGGTCCTACGAGCAGTACTTC. Protein sequence: CASSPLGGSYEQYF.